This T cell receptor beta chain is drawn from a study of T cell repertoires in cytomegalovirus infection. As for the study in general: Shared public TCR beta signatures pointed to both CMV infection and a matching HLA type.

TCRdb recomputed calls from the reads with MiXCR, one row per CDR3 protein. The top ten clones hold 7.5% to 9% of a sample with 630,000 or so distinct CDR3 sequences, 20% to 30% of them seen once. To note about this clonotype: Its antigen is currently unknown.

From germline, CDR1 is DFQATT and CDR2 SNEGSKA (reference sequence). The V end lost 5 bases, the J end lost 5 bases, and 18 bases lay between the germline ends. The CDR3 is made up of 14 amino acids. Study-wide findings and caveats: Individuals carrying CMV plus the relevant HLA were identified by cumulative frequency of public TCR beta families. In two of eight donors, the top clonotype was HLA-C-restricted CMV-specific.

This TCR came from a human donor in good health (CMV status not recorded). Some clones in this sample may be carry-over from other donors' samples. Input material: CD8+ T cells from PBMCs. The chain carries TRBV20-1 and TRBJ1-1; D possibly corresponds to TRBD1 (5 bases). The CDR3 region is CSALLPGGGTEAFF. As DNA, the CDR3 is TGCAGTGCTCTACTCCCGGGGGGGGGAACTGAAGCTTTCTTT.